This TCR beta chain is drawn from a study of beta chain features in type 1 diabetes. What was sequenced were expressed TCRB transcripts, since all of the isolated RNA had been reverse transcribed. Profiling relied on immunoSEQ multiplex PCR, and the TCRdb table lists in-frame clones only, not all of them. Seen here are 500,000 to 700,000 clones, roughly 15% observed once, and the top ten hold approximately 0.087%. The germline CDR1 and CDR2 sequences are SNHLY and FYNNEI. The CDR3 extends over 16 amino acids. With 4 bases removed from V and 3 bases from J, the gap between germline ends came to 18 bases.

The V gene is TRBV2, the J gene TRBJ1-2; D unclear. The TCR was taken from a man between 18 and 29 years old in good health. Sequenced sample: naive CD4+ T cells from blood. The CDR3: CASSVYERAEDYGYTF. The DNA for the CDR3 is TGTGCCAGCAGTGTCTACGAGAGGGCTGAGGACTATGGCTACACCTTC.